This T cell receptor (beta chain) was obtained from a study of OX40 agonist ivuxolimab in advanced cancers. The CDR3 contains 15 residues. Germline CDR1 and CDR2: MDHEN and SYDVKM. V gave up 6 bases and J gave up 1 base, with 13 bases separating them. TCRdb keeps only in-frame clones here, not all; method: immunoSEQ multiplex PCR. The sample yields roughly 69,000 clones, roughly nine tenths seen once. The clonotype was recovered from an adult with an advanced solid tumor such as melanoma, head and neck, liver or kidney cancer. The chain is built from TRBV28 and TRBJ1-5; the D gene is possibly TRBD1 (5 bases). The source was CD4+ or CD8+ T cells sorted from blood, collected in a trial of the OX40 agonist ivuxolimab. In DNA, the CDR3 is TGTGCCAGCAGCCGCGGGGGGACCAGCAATCAGCCCCAGCATTTT. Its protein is CASSRGGTSNQPQHF. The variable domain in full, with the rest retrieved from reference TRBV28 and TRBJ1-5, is DVKVTQSSRYLVKRTGEKVFLECVQDMDHENMFWYRQDPGLGLRLIYFSYDVKMKEKGDIPEGYSVSREKKERFSLILESASTNQTSMYLCASSRGGTSNQPQHFGDGTRLSIL.